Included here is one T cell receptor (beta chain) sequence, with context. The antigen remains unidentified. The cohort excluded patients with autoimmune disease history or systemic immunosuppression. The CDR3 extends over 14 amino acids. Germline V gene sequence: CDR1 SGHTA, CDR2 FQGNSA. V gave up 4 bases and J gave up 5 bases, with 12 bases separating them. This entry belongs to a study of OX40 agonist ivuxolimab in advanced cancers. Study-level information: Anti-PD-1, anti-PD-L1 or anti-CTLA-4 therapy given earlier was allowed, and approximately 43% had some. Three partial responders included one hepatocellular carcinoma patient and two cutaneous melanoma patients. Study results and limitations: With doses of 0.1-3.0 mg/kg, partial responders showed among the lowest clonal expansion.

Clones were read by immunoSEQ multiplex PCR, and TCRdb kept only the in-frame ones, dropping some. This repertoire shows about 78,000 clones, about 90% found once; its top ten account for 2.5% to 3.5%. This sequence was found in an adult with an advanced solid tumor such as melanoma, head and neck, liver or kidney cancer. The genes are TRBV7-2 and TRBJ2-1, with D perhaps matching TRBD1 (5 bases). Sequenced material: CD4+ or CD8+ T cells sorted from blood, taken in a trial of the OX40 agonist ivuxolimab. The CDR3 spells CASSSQGTNNEQFF. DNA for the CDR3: TGTGCCAGCAGCTCCCAGGGTACCAACAATGAGCAGTTCTTC.